This T cell receptor (beta chain) was profiled in a study of early T cells in non-severe SARS-CoV-2 infection. With V trimmed by 4 bases and J by 10 bases, 10 bases remained unmatched. The CDR3 has 15 residues. The germline V gene encodes CDR1 SGHRS and CDR2 YFSETQ. TCRdb re-analysed the 5' RACE reads in MiXCR, keeping a single row per CDR3 protein. The repertoire holds tens of thousands of distinct CDR3 sequences, with around 15% as singletons. This clonotype has more than one count but fewer than ten. The chain carries TRBV5-1 and TRBJ1-6; the match to TRBD1 covers 8 bases. The TCR was taken from an adult who was a healthcare worker with PCR-confirmed SARS-CoV-2 infection or an uninfected control (not recorded which). The sequenced material came from whole blood. CDR3 sequence: CASSPDRAGESPLHF. In DNA form, the CDR3 reads TGCGCCAGCAGCCCGGACAGGGCGGGTGAATCACCCCTCCACTTT.